The 12 T cell receptor beta chains below were found in one sample sequenced in a study of OX40 agonist ivuxolimab in advanced cancers. Sequencing was performed with immunoSEQ multiplex PCR; in TCRdb, only in-frame clones are kept and a portion is missing. The profile shows around 70,000 clones, around four fifths of them singletons. Sequencing was performed on CD4+ or CD8+ T cells sorted from blood, taken in a trial of the OX40 agonist ivuxolimab. The origin of the receptors is an adult with an advanced solid tumor such as melanoma, head and neck, liver or kidney cancer.

Written as DNA, the CDR3 is TGTGCCAGCAGCTTAGCACTAGGCGACTATGAGCAGTACTTC. Translating gives CASSLALGDYEQYF. J is TRBJ2-7 and V is TRBV7-6; possibly TRBD2 for D (5 bases). Trimming pared 0 bases from V and 7 bases from J, leaving 13 bases between. CDR3 length equals 14 residues. Per germline, CDR1 SGHVS and CDR2 FNYEAQ.

The chain recombines TRBV9 with TRBJ2-1; no definite D call. V was shortened by 0 bases and J by 8 bases, with 6 bases between the two germline ends. Germline loops: CDR1 SGDLS, CDR2 YYNGEE. The CDR3 has 12 amino acids. CDR3 sequence: CASSVVRDEQFF. CDR3 sequence (DNA): TGTGCCAGCAGCGTAGTTAGGGATGAGCAGTTCTTC.

The V gene is TRBV6-6, the J gene TRBJ2-1, with D uncertain. The V end lost 0 bases, the J end lost 7 bases, and 7 bases lay between the germline ends. The CDR3 totals 13 residues. Germline V CDR1 and CDR2: MNHNY, SVGAGI (reference sequence). The CDR3, as DNA: TGTGCCAGCAGTTACTCTTGGGGAAATGAGCAGTTCTTC. Translation: CASSYSWGNEQFF.

This sequence joins TRBV19 and TRBJ1-1, with D maybe TRBD1 (5 bases). V lost 7 bases, J lost 10 bases, and 25 bases lay in between. The CDR3 has 15 amino acids. Germline lookup yields CDR1 LNHDA and CDR2 SQIVND (reference sequence). The CDR3 DNA reads as TGTGCCAGTACCACCGGGGGAGGTGGGGCTAGGGGAGCTTTCTTT. Its protein is CASTTGGGGARGAFF. Full variable domain (outside the CDR3, taken from reference TRBV19 and TRBJ1-1): DGGITQSPKYLFRKEGQNVTLSCEQNLNHDAMYWYRQDPGQGLRLIYYSQIVNDFQKGDIAEGYSVSREKKESFPLTVTSAQKNPTAFYLCASTTGGGGARGAFFGQGTRLTVV.

The V and J genes are TRBV9 and TRBJ2-7; possible D gene TRBD1, 5 bases. V gave up 5 bases and J gave up 2 bases, with 11 bases separating them. The CDR3 has 13 amino acids. Germline assignment: CDR1 SGDLS and CDR2 YYNGEE. CDR3 coding DNA: TGTGCCAGCAGTACGGACACTGCCTACGAGCAGTACTTC. Its protein is CASSTDTAYEQYF.

The chain links TRBV7-9 to TRBJ2-3, with 8 bases identical to TRBD1. The CDR3 runs 15 residues. The V segment lost 5 bases and the J segment 1 base; nucleotides outside the gene matches: 5. CDR1 is SEHNR, CDR2 FQNEAQ, per germline (reference sequence). The CDR3 DNA reads TGTGCCAGCAGCCGTGGACAGGGAGGCACAGATACGCAGTATTTT. Translating gives CASSRGQGGTDTQYF.

This clone was recorded only once. The chain links TRBV5-1 to TRBJ2-5; the match to TRBD1 covers 9 bases. CDR1 is SGHRS, CDR2 YFSETQ, per germline. V was pared by 0 bases and J by 7 bases, with 7 bases of the junction left unmatched. The CDR3 is 15 amino acids. The CDR3 sequence is CASSLAGDRDGTQYF. The CDR3 nucleotides read TGCGCCAGCAGCTTGGCCGGGGACAGGGACGGGACCCAGTACTTC.

V is TRBV5-1 and J is TRBJ1-3; no definite D call. The CDR3 extends over 12 amino acids. Germline V gene data show CDR1 as SGHRS and CDR2 as YFSETQ. The ends were cut back, 5 bases at V and 3 bases at J, with 6 bases in the middle. The CDR3 DNA reads TGCGCCAGCAGTCCCGTTGGAAACACCATATATTTT. Encoded protein: CASSPVGNTIYF.

The chain recombines TRBV6-5 with TRBJ1-3; maybe TRBD1 (6 bases). V dropped 4 bases and J dropped 5 bases, with 15 bases sitting between them. This CDR3 region has 15 residues. Germline V gene data show CDR1 as MNHEY and CDR2 as SVGAGI. The CDR3 nucleotides are TGTGCCAGCAGTTTAGGACAGCGGGGACGAAACACCATATATTTT. It is translated as CASSLGQRGRNTIYF.

V and J are TRBV6-5 and TRBJ2-7; no clear D. Trimming removed 0 bases at V and 3 bases at J, with 15 bases between. The CDR3 length is 16 residues. Per germline, CDR1 MNHEY and CDR2 SVGAGI. The CDR3 region is CASSYSRTNHYYEQYF. In DNA, the CDR3 is TGTGCCAGCAGTTACTCCCGGACGAATCACTACTACGAGCAGTACTTC.

The chain recombines TRBV6-5 with TRBJ2-7; 12 bases agree with TRBD2. V shed 6 bases and J 2 bases; nucleotides not matched to a gene: 5. The CDR3 has 15 residues. Per the germline V gene, CDR1 is MNHEY and CDR2 is SVGAGI. The CDR3, as DNA: TGTGCCAGCAGACCTAGCGGGAGGGCCGCCTACGAGCAGTACTTC. It yields the protein CASRPSGRAAYEQYF.

This sequence joins TRBV28 and TRBJ1-1; 11 positions agree with TRBD1. CDR3 size: 16 residues. Trimming removed 2 bases from V and 4 bases from J; junction bases left unmatched: 6. Germline values: CDR1 MDHEN, CDR2 SYDVKM. The CDR3 region is CASSLGQGAVLTEAFF. The CDR3, as DNA: TGTGCCAGCAGTTTAGGACAGGGGGCGGTCCTCACTGAAGCTTTCTTT.